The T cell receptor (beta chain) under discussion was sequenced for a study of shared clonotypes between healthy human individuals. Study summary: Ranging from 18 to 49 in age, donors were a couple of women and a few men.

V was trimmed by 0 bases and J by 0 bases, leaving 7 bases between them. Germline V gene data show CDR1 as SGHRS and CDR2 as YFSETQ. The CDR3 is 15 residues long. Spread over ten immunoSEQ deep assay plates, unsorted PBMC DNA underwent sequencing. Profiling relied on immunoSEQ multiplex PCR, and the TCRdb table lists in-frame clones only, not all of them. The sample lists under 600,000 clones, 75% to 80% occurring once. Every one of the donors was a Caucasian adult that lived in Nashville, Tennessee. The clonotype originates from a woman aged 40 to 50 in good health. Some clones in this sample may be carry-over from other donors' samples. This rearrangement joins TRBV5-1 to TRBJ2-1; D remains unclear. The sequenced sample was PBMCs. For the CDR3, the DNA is TGCGCCAGCAGCTTGGACGGCAACTCCTACAATGAGCAGTTCTTC. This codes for CASSLDGNSYNEQFF. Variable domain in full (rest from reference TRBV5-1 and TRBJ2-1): KAGVTQTPRYLIKTRGQQVTLSCSPISGHRSVSWYQQTPGQGLQFLFEYFSETQRNKGNFPGRFSGRQFSNSRSEMNVSTLELGDSALYLCASSLDGNSYNEQFFGPGTRLTVL.